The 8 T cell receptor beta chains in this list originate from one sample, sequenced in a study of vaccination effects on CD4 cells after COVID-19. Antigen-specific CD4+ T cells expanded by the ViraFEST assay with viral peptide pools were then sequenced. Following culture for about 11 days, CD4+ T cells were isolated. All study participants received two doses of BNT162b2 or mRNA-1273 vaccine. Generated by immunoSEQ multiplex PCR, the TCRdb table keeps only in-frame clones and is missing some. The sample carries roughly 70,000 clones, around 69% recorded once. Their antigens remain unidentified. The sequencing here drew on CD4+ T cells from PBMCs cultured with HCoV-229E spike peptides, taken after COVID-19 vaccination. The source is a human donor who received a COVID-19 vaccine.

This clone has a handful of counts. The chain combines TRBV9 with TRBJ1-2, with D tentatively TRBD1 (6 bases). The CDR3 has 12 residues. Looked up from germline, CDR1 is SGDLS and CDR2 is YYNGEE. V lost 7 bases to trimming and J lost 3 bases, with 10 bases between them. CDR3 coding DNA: TGTGCCAGCTGGGGGGCCCACTATGGCTACACCTTC. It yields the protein CASWGAHYGYTF.

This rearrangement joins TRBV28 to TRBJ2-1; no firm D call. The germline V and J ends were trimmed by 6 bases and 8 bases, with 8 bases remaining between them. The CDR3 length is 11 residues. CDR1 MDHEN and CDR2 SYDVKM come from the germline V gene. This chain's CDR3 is CASSRLDEQFF. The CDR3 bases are TGTGCCAGCAGCCGACTCGATGAGCAGTTCTTC.

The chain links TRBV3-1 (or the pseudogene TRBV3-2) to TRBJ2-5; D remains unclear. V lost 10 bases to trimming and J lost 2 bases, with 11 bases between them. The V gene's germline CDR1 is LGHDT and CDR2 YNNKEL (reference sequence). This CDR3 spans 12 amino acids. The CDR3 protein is CATGRRQETQYF. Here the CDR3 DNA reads TGTGCCACCGGACGTCGACAAGAGACCCAGTACTTC.

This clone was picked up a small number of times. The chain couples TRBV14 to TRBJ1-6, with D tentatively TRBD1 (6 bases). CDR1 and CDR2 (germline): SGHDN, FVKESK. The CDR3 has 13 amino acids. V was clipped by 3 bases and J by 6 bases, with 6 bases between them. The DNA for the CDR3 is TGTGCCAGCAGCCAGGGGGCTAATTCACCCCTCCACTTT. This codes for CASSQGANSPLHF.

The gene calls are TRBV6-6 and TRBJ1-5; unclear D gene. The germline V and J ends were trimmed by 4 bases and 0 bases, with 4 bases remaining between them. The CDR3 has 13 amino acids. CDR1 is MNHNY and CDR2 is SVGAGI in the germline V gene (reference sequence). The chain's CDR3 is CASSLDSNQPQHF. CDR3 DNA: TGTGCCAGCAGTTTAGATAGCAATCAGCCCCAGCATTTT.

The DNA of the CDR3 is TGTGCCAGCAGCCCCAAAGGTGTAGATACGCAGTATTTT. It encodes CASSPKGVDTQYF. The chain uses TRBV7-3 and TRBJ2-3; D is unclear. Trimming left V 5 bases short and J 5 bases short, with 11 bases between. Germline lookup yields CDR1 SGHTA and CDR2 FQGTGA. This CDR3 has 13 residues.

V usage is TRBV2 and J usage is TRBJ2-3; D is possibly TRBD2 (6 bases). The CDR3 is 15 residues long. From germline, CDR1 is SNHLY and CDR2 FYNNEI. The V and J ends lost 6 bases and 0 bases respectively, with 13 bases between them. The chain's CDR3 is CASRLADLSTDTQYF. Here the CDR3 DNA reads TGTGCCAGCAGACTAGCCGATCTTAGCACAGATACGCAGTATTTT.

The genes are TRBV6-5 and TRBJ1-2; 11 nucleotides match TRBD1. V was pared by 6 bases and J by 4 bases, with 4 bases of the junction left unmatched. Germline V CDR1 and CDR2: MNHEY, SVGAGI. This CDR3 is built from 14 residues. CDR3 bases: TGTGCCAGCAGACGCGGACAGGGGGCCTATGGCTACACCTTC. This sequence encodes CASRRGQGAYGYTF.